One sample yielded the 22 T cell receptor beta chains listed below, sequenced in a study of human T cells and chemical hapten exposure. TCRdb reanalysed the RACE reads using MiXCR and keeps one entry per CDR3 protein. The table records some 180,000 distinct CDR3 sequences, 20% to 25% of them present only once. Time point specified: patch test 1, 2 weeks after DPC sensitization. Noted treatment: therapeutic diphenylcyclopropenone sensitization with weekly scalp DPC. The sample consisted of whole blood, taken in connection with sensitization to the hapten diphenylcyclopropenone (DPC). The receptors originated from a woman in her forties or fifties with alopecia areata. Some clones in this sample may be carry-over from other donors' samples.

The chain uses TRBV18 and TRBJ1-6; a weak D match, TRBD1 (5 bases). The CDR3 sequence is 18 residues long. CDR1 is KGHSH and CDR2 is LQKENI in the germline V gene. V lost 2 bases and J 0 bases, leaving 14 bases between the germline ends. Written as DNA, the CDR3 is TGTGCCAGCTCACCATGGGACCCTTCGAGCTCCTATAATTCACCCCTCCACTTT. Its protein is CASSPWDPSSSYNSPLHF.

The rearrangement uses TRBV4-2 and TRBJ2-5, with TRBD2 matching over 14 bases. The CDR3 has 23 amino acids. Germline values: CDR1 LGHNA, CDR2 YNFKEQ. The ends lost 4 bases at V and 2 bases at J; junction bases unmatched: 24. In DNA, the CDR3 is TGTGCCAGCAGCCCGTACGGGGCACAAGCTCCGGGACTAGCGGGAGTGGTACAAGAGACCCAGTACTTC. Its translation is CASSPYGAQAPGLAGVVQETQYF.

This clonotype was detected many times. V gene TRBV24-1 combines with J gene TRBJ2-1; 11 positions match TRBD2. CDR1 is KGHDR, CDR2 SFDVKD, per germline. The CDR3 is 15 residues long. J lost 9 bases, V lost 3 bases, and 6 bases had no gene match. This CDR3 is CATSDASGRTGEQFF. The CDR3 coding sequence is TGTGCCACCAGTGATGCTAGCGGGAGGACTGGTGAGCAGTTCTTC.

The rearrangement uses TRBV3-1 and TRBJ1-5, with 8 nucleotides matching TRBD1. V shed 1 base, J shed 7 bases, and the junction held 3 bases outside the gene matches. Germline V gene data show CDR1 as LGHDT and CDR2 as YNNKEL (reference sequence). This CDR3 has 14 amino acids. The CDR3 sequence is CASSQVTGGQPQHF. CDR3 bases: TGTGCCAGCAGCCAAGTAACAGGGGGGCAGCCCCAGCATTTT.

This clonotype was detected a few times. The J gene is TRBJ1-2, the V gene TRBV10-3; possible D gene TRBD1, 5 bases. CDR1 ENHRY and CDR2 SYGVKD come from the germline V gene. The V end was cut by 0 bases, the J end by 2 bases, with 10 bases between. The CDR3 length is 15 residues. CDR3 protein: CAISESRDANYGYTF. In DNA form, the CDR3 reads TGTGCCATCAGTGAGTCAAGGGACGCCAACTATGGCTACACCTTC.

There are a few counts of this clonotype. DNA for the CDR3: TGTGCCAGCAGCTTAGGTGGTTCGCCAGGGGATACGCAGTATTTT. Its translation is CASSLGGSPGDTQYF. The chain employs TRBV11-2 and TRBJ2-3, with D tentatively TRBD1 (5 bases). The germline V gene has CDR1 SGHAT and CDR2 FQNNGV. V gave up 1 base and J gave up 6 bases, with 14 bases separating them. The CDR3 runs 15 residues.

The chain couples TRBV18 to TRBJ2-3; possible D gene TRBD1, 5 bases. The germline V gene encodes CDR1 KGHSH and CDR2 LQKENI. Trimming cost V 0 bases and J 0 bases, with 10 bases left between them. The CDR3 is 16 residues long. The CDR3 coding sequence is TGTGCCAGCTCACCACCCCAGGGCCCTAGCACAGATACGCAGTATTTT. As protein: CASSPPQGPSTDTQYF.

This clonotype was counted between two and nine times. The J gene is TRBJ2-7, the V gene TRBV6-1; D is perhaps TRBD1 (6 bases). This CDR3 spans 12 amino acids. The V gene lost 2 bases and the J gene lost 4 bases, with 6 bases spanning the gap. In germline, CDR1 is MNHNS, CDR2 SASEGT. CDR3 nucleotides: TGTGCCAGCAGTGAACAGGGGTACGAGCAGTACTTC. Translating gives CASSEQGYEQYF.

The chain links TRBV6-6 to TRBJ2-1; D is unresolved. The ends were cut back, 0 bases at V and 3 bases at J, with 6 bases in the middle. The germline gives CDR1 MNHNY, CDR2 SVGAGI (reference sequence). The CDR3 is 14 residues long. CDR3 sequence (DNA): TGTGCCAGCAGTTACTCGCGAGTCTACAATGAGCAGTTCTTC. This codes for CASSYSRVYNEQFF.

V gene TRBV20-1 combines with J gene TRBJ1-4; 7 nucleotides agree with TRBD1. Germline V gene data show CDR1 as DFQATT and CDR2 as SNEGSKA (reference sequence). This CDR3 comprises 15 residues. V shed 3 bases and J 3 bases; nucleotides not matched to a gene: 7. This chain's CDR3 is CSAREGARANEKLFF. CDR3 in DNA: TGCAGTGCTAGGGAGGGGGCGAGGGCTAATGAAAAACTGTTTTTT.

This clonotype occurred a few times. The chain couples TRBV29-1 to TRBJ2-1; 10 bases align to TRBD1. V lost 5 bases, J lost 8 bases, and 3 bases stayed unmatched. The CDR3 spans 12 residues. Germline V gives CDR1 SQVTM, CDR2 ANQGSEA. CDR3 nucleotide sequence: TGCAGCGTTAGACAGGGGGCAGATGAGCAGTTCTTC. Protein product: CSVRQGADEQFF.

This clonotype turned up a few times. This rearrangement joins TRBV29-1 to TRBJ2-2, with D perhaps TRBD1 (6 bases). Germline CDR1 reads SQVTM; CDR2 reads ANQGSEA. The CDR3 runs 14 residues. The germline V and J ends were trimmed by 4 bases and 1 base, with 10 bases remaining between them. As DNA, the CDR3 is TGCAGCGTTGCGACGGGACAGAACACCGGGGAGCTGTTTTTT. This translates into CSVATGQNTGELFF.

This clonotype has at least ten counts. The V and J genes are TRBV7-3 and TRBJ2-1, with TRBD2 as a possible D gene (6 bases). Germline V gene data show CDR1 as SGHTA and CDR2 as FQGTGA. V gave up 0 bases and J gave up 0 bases, with 6 bases separating them. The CDR3 spans 15 residues. The CDR3 is CASSLTGGSYNEQFF. The CDR3, as DNA: TGTGCCAGCAGCTTAACCGGGGGCTCCTACAATGAGCAGTTCTTC.

This clonotype was detected a few times. The V gene is TRBV29-1, the J gene TRBJ1-3, with D unresolved. Trimming shortened V by 2 bases and J by 1 base, and 9 bases separated the two germline ends. Per the germline V gene, CDR1 is SQVTM and CDR2 is ANQGSEA. CDR3 length: 14 residues. CDR3 sequence reads: CSVEPPGSGNTIYF. For the CDR3, the DNA is TGCAGCGTTGAACCGCCCGGGTCTGGAAACACCATATATTTT.

V usage is TRBV29-1 and J usage is TRBJ2-5; 10 bases match TRBD2. The ends lost 7 bases at V and 5 bases at J; junction bases unmatched: 10. Germline V gives CDR1 SQVTM, CDR2 ANQGSEA. The CDR3 loop spans 14 amino acids. The CDR3 loop reads CSAPTSGTGETQYF. For the CDR3, the DNA is TGCAGCGCCCCAACTAGCGGGACTGGTGAGACCCAGTACTTC.

The chain recombines TRBV20-1 with TRBJ2-2, with 8 bases fitting TRBD2. The J segment lost 4 bases and the V segment lost 0 bases, leaving 7 bases of the junction unmatched. Germline assignment: CDR1 DFQATT and CDR2 SNEGSKA (reference sequence). The CDR3 extends over 16 amino acids. The CDR3 sequence: CSAREASGRGTGELFF. The CDR3 DNA follows: TGCAGTGCTAGAGAAGCGAGCGGGAGAGGCACCGGGGAGCTGTTTTTT.

V and J are TRBV21-1 and TRBJ2-7; the table's D call TRBD1 went unverified against the DNA. TRBV21-1 is given as a pseudogene. There are 17 residues in the CDR3. CDR3 region: CASSKDPLRDRAYEQYF. CDR3 DNA: TGTGCCAGCAGCAAAGACCCCCTCCGGGACAGGGCCTACGAGCAGTACTTC.

This rearrangement joins TRBV5-1 to TRBJ1-2, with unresolved D. The CDR3 has 15 residues. The V gene's germline CDR1 is SGHRS and CDR2 YFSETQ. Trimming took off 0 bases at V and 8 bases at J, with 17 bases between the two ends. CDR3 coding DNA: TGCGCCAGCAGCTTGGATTTGGGCAGTGGAGGGGGCTACACCTTC. As protein: CASSLDLGSGGGYTF.

The chain combines TRBV11-2 with TRBJ1-5; D remains ambiguous. Germline CDR1 reads SGHAT; CDR2 reads FQNNGV. CDR3 length: 13 residues. V was cut by 2 bases and J by 7 bases, with 9 bases left in between. CDR3 loop: CASSLRAWQPQHF. The CDR3 DNA reads TGTGCCAGCAGCTTAAGGGCTTGGCAGCCCCAGCATTTT.

This chain connects TRBV7-2 to TRBJ1-1, with 7 bases identical to TRBD1. CDR3 length: 14 amino acids. The trim removed 4 bases at V and 1 base at J, leaving 3 bases unmatched. The germline V gene encodes CDR1 SGHTA and CDR2 FQGNSA. Written as DNA, the CDR3 is TGTGCCAGCAGCTGGGGACAGTCGAACACTGAAGCTTTCTTT. This codes for CASSWGQSNTEAFF. Looking up the rest from reference TRBV7-2 and TRBJ1-1 gives the full variable domain: GAGVSQSPSNKVTEKGKDVELRCDPISGHTALYWYRQSLGQGLEFLIYFQGNSAPDKSGLPSDRFSAERTGGSVSTLTIQRTQQEDSAVYLCASSWGQSNTEAFFGQGTRLTVV.

The chain has TRBV10-3 and TRBJ2-1; D unclear. The germline gives CDR1 ENHRY, CDR2 SYGVKD. The CDR3 length is 14 residues. V lost 3 bases and J lost 9, with 15 bases in between. For the CDR3, the DNA is TGTGCCATCAGTGATTCGCCTCCTGGCAGTGAGCAGTTCTTC. This codes for CAISDSPPGSEQFF.

This clonotype has at least ten counts. The chain joins TRBV5-4 to TRBJ1-4; 9 bases map to TRBD1. This CDR3 has 15 amino acids. CDR1 and CDR2 (germline): SGHNT, YYREEE (reference sequence). V lost 3 bases and J lost 6; bases outside the gene matches: 6. The CDR3 is CASSSGDRVDEKLFF. DNA for the CDR3: TGTGCCAGCAGCTCGGGGGACAGGGTTGATGAAAAACTGTTTTTT. The whole variable domain, filled in from reference TRBV5-4 and TRBJ1-4, reads ETGVTQSPTHLIKTRGQQVTLRCSSQSGHNTVSWYQQALGQGPQFIFQYYREEENGRGNFPPRFSGLQFPNYSSELNVNALELDDSALYLCASSSGDRVDEKLFFGSGTQLSVL.